This section outlines one TCR beta chain sequence together with its context. Its antigen is not known. Germline V gene sequence: CDR1 SGHRS, CDR2 YFSETQ. The length of the CDR3 is 16 residues. J was trimmed by 0 bases and V by 3 bases; bases with no gene match: 5. The data originate from a study of Tregs in tolerant kidney transplant recipients. Regarding the study as a whole: No direct test of biological reproducibility was done here. Tolerant patients' donor-specific Tregs expanded beyond overall Tregs, suggesting antigen-driven growth. Nucleotide sequences could not be compared across some patients' samples due to primer changes.

TCRdb keeps only in-frame clones here, not all; method: immunoSEQ multiplex PCR. The profile shows over 50,000 clones, 70% to 90% of them singletons. Regulatory T cells were sorted from thawed PBMCs rested overnight at 37°C with 200 IU/ml IL-2. The source of this sequence is a human donor who received a combined kidney and bone marrow transplant. The J gene is TRBJ2-1, the V gene TRBV5-1; TRBD2 matches 8 bases. Sequencing was performed on Tregs from blood, taken before the transplant. CDR3 nucleotides: TGCGCCAGCAGCTCCTTAGCGGGGAGCTCCTACAATGAGCAGTTCTTC. It is translated as CASSSLAGSSYNEQFF.